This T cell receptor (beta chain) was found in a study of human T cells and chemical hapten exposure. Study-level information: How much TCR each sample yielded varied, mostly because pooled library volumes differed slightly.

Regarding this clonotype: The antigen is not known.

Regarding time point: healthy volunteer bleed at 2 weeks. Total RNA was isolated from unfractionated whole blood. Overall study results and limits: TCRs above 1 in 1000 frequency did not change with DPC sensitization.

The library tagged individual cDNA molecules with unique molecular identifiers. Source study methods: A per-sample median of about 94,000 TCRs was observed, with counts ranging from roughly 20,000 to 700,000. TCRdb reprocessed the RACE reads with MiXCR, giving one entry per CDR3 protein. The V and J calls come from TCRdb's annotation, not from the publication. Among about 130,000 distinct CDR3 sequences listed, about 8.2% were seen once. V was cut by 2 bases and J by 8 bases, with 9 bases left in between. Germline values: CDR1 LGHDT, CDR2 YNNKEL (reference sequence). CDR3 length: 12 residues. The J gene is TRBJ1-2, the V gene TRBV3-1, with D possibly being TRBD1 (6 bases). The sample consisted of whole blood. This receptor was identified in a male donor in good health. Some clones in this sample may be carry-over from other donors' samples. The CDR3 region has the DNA TGTGCCAGCAGCCAAACAGGGTACGGCTACACCTTC. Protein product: CASSQTGYGYTF.